Shown below are 18 T cell receptor beta chains from a single sample sequenced in a study of OX40 agonist ivuxolimab in advanced cancers. Sequencing used immunoSEQ multiplex PCR; TCRdb keeps in-frame clones, though not all of them. The sample shows more than 50,000 clones, roughly 89% of them seen only once. The sequenced sample was CD4+ or CD8+ T cells sorted from blood, obtained in a trial of the OX40 agonist ivuxolimab. The source is an adult with an advanced solid tumor such as melanoma, head and neck, liver or kidney cancer.

The chain recombines TRBV27 with TRBJ2-7; 10 nucleotides align to TRBD1. CDR1 MNHEY and CDR2 SMNVEV come from the germline V gene (reference sequence). The junction had 7 bases not matched to a gene; V was cut back by 5 bases and J by 0 bases. CDR3 size: 16 residues. The CDR3: CASSPGTGVSSYEQYF. As DNA, the CDR3 is TGTGCCAGCAGTCCCGGGACAGGGGTCAGCTCCTACGAGCAGTACTTC.

The V gene is TRBV28, the J gene TRBJ2-5, with D perhaps matching TRBD1 or TRBD2 (5 bases each). The J call may be mistaken, given a closer DNA end match to TRBJ2-7. This CDR3 is 12 amino acids long. The germline CDR1 and CDR2 sequences are MDHEN and SYDVKM. CDR3 sequence (DNA): TGTGCCAGCAGTCGGGGCCCTTACGAGCAGTACTTC. Its protein is CASSRGPYEQYF.

V is TRBV7-6 and J is TRBJ2-7, with a weak D call TRBD2 (6 bases). This CDR3 spans 15 amino acids. CDR1 and CDR2 (germline): SGHVS, FNYEAQ. V lost 2 bases to trimming and J lost 2 bases, with 13 bases between them. The CDR3 loop reads CASSLSDGGAYEQYF. The CDR3 nucleotides are TGTGCCAGCAGCTTAAGCGATGGAGGGGCCTACGAGCAGTACTTC.

The CDR3 nucleotides read TGTGCCAGCAGTGGAGGAAACTATGGCTACACCTTC. The encoded protein is CASSGGNYGYTF. The chain has TRBV28 and TRBJ1-2; D is unresolved. The V gene lost 5 bases and the J gene lost 2 bases, with 6 bases spanning the gap. Germline V gene lookup returns CDR1 MDHEN and CDR2 SYDVKM. This CDR3 is built from 12 residues.

This clone is a singleton in its sample. The chain employs TRBV6-1 and TRBJ2-1; D gene unclear. The CDR3 runs 14 residues. Per germline, CDR1 MNHNS and CDR2 SASEGT. Trimming shortened V by 8 bases and J by 2 bases, and 13 bases separated the two germline ends. In DNA, the CDR3 is TGTGCCAGCGCCCGACGGGTAACCTACAATGAGCAGTTCTTC. Translation: CASARRVTYNEQFF.

The V and J genes are TRBV5-4 and TRBJ2-7, with TRBD2 matching over 10 bases. Per germline, CDR1 SGHNT and CDR2 YYREEE (reference sequence). This CDR3 comprises 15 residues. V dropped 0 bases and J dropped 6; count of bases not matched to a gene: 6. CDR3 nucleotides: TGTGCCAGCAGCTTGGGGGGACTAGCGCGTGGCGAGCAGTACTTC. It specifies CASSLGGLARGEQYF.

V and J are TRBV30 and TRBJ1-4; 9 nucleotides agree with TRBD1. The CDR3 consists of 15 residues. With 2 bases clipped from V and 8 bases from J, the junction kept 9 bases outside the gene matches. Germline V gene data show CDR1 as GTSNPN and CDR2 as SVGIG (reference sequence). CDR3 DNA sequence: TGTGCCTGGAGTCGGCCCGGGACAGGGCACGAAAAACTGTTTTTT. It specifies CAWSRPGTGHEKLFF.

Only one count was recorded for this clone. The chain links TRBV11-2 to TRBJ2-2, with D unclear. From germline, CDR1 is SGHAT and CDR2 FQNNGV. There are 13 residues in the CDR3. The V end was cut by 0 bases, the J end by 6 bases, with 5 bases between. CDR3 protein: CASSLDHAGELFF. The CDR3 region has the DNA TGTGCCAGCAGCTTAGATCATGCCGGGGAGCTGTTTTTT.

The chain joins TRBV7-3 to TRBJ2-1; 9 nucleotides agree with TRBD2. The CDR3 is 16 residues long. The J segment lost 6 bases and the V segment lost 0 bases, leaving 6 bases of the junction unmatched. Germline CDR1 reads SGHTA; CDR2 reads FQGTGA. The CDR3 DNA is TGTGCCAGCAGCTTAACAGGGACTAGCCCCGGCAATGAGCAGTTCTTC. This encodes CASSLTGTSPGNEQFF.

The chain combines TRBV6-5 with TRBJ2-7, with TRBD1 identical over 7 bases. The CDR3 has 14 amino acids. Germline loops: CDR1 MNHEY, CDR2 SVGAGI. V was pared by 2 bases and J by 2 bases, with 3 bases of the junction left unmatched. CDR3 nucleotides: TGTGCCAGCAGTTACAAAGGGACAGCCTACGAGCAGTACTTC. It specifies CASSYKGTAYEQYF.

The V gene is TRBV7-2, the J gene TRBJ2-2; 9 bases fit TRBD2. Germline CDR1 and CDR2: SGHTA and FQGNSA. The CDR3 has 16 amino acids. With 4 bases clipped from V and 1 base from J, the junction kept 4 bases outside the gene matches. The CDR3 bases are TGTGCCAGCAGCTCTAGCGGGGCTTGGAACACCGGGGAGCTGTTTTTT. Translated, it gives CASSSSGAWNTGELFF.

In DNA form, the CDR3 reads TGTGCCAGCACACTGGGAGGGGCGAATGGCTACACCTTC. Translation: CASTLGGANGYTF. The chain employs TRBV6-6 and TRBJ1-2; tentative D call: TRBD1 (5 bases). Between the trimmed V and J ends, which lost 7 bases and 6 bases, there was a span of 15 bases. Germline V CDR1 and CDR2: MNHNY, SVGAGI (reference sequence). The CDR3 is 13 amino acids.

The chain carries TRBV6-1 and TRBJ2-5; tentative D call: TRBD2 (6 bases). With 0 bases removed from V and 4 bases from J, the gap between germline ends came to 9 bases. Germline CDR1 and CDR2: MNHNS and SASEGT. This CDR3 is 14 amino acids long. The CDR3 reads CASSEAHGRETQYF. The DNA for the CDR3 is TGTGCCAGCAGTGAAGCGCACGGGAGAGAGACCCAGTACTTC.

This clone turned up a few times. V and J are TRBV12-5 and TRBJ2-3; D unresolved. Deletions cut 6 bases from V and 2 bases from J, with 9 bases between. Germline lookup yields CDR1 LGHNT and CDR2 FRNRAP. The CDR3 length is 13 residues. CDR3 sequence: CASGELYTDTQYF. DNA of the CDR3: TGTGCTAGTGGGGAGCTCTACACAGATACGCAGTATTTT.

The chain carries TRBV30 and TRBJ1-3; D may be TRBD1 (5 bases). The CDR3 runs 14 residues. Trimming pared 5 bases from V and 4 bases from J, leaving 15 bases between. Germline V gene lookup returns CDR1 GTSNPN and CDR2 SVGIG (reference sequence). CDR3 coding DNA: TGTGCCTGGGCCCAGGGTTTGGGGGGAAACACCATATATTTT. Residues: CAWAQGLGGNTIYF.

The rearrangement joins TRBV7-2 to TRBJ1-2; 10 nucleotides match TRBD1. CDR3 length: 16 amino acids. Germline CDR1 is SGHTA and CDR2 is FQGNSA. With V trimmed by 5 bases and J by 4 bases, 10 bases remained unmatched. The CDR3 is CASSQPDRGPIYGYTF. The CDR3 DNA reads TGTGCCAGCAGCCAACCCGACAGGGGGCCGATCTATGGCTACACCTTC.

The J gene is TRBJ2-1, the V gene TRBV11-2, with 10 nucleotides matching TRBD2. Per germline, CDR1 SGHAT and CDR2 FQNNGV. Trimming cost V 4 bases and J 6 bases; bases outside gene matches: 6. The CDR3 sequence is 15 residues long. The DNA of the CDR3 is TGTGCCAGCAGCTCGTTAGCGGGAGGCTCCAATGAGCAGTTCTTC. Its protein is CASSSLAGGSNEQFF.

V and J are TRBV5-5 and TRBJ2-5; no definite D call. V was cut by 4 bases and J by 5 bases, with 18 bases left in between. The germline CDR1 and CDR2 sequences are SGHKS and YYEKEE (reference sequence). The CDR3 consists of 15 residues. The CDR3 DNA is TGTGCCAGCAGCGCGCCAGGTGCCATGGGTGAGACCCAGTACTTC. Residues: CASSAPGAMGETQYF.